Listed here are 26 T cell receptor beta chains from one sample, sequenced in a study of T cells in narcolepsy. Clones were sequenced by immunoSEQ multiplex PCR, and TCRdb holds only the in-frame ones, with some missing. The sample lists tens of thousands of clones, 85% occurring once. Sequencing used CD45RA- memory CD4+ T cells from PBMCs. These receptors were obtained from a human donor with narcolepsy.

This clone was detected once. The rearrangement links TRBV6-1 to TRBJ2-7; TRBD2 aligns across 8 bases. Germline V lookup: CDR1 MNHNS, CDR2 SASEGT. The length of the CDR3 is 15 residues. Unmatched junction bases numbered 10, after V lost 2 bases and J lost 7 bases. The CDR3 DNA follows: TGTGCCAGCAGTGAAAGGGCTAGCGGGTTCGGAGAGCAGTACTTC. Its protein is CASSERASGFGEQYF.

V and J are TRBV5-1 and TRBJ2-5; TRBD1 agrees at 8 bases. This CDR3 is built from 17 residues. After removal of 4 bases from V and 3 bases from J, the junction contained 14 bases not matched to a gene. Per germline, CDR1 SGHRS and CDR2 YFSETQ. As DNA, the CDR3 is TGCGCCAGCAGCCCCCTACCGGGACAGGCAAGGGAAGAGACCCAGTACTTC. Translating it yields CASSPLPGQAREETQYF.

This clone was recorded a few times. V usage is TRBV11-3 and J usage is TRBJ2-2; no firm D call. Germline CDR1 is SGHNT and CDR2 is YENEEA. The CDR3 length is 16 residues. The V and J ends lost 2 bases and 3 bases respectively, with 13 bases between them. The chain's CDR3 is CASSLNSLRDTGELFF. CDR3 DNA: TGTGCCAGCAGCTTAAATTCCCTCCGAGACACCGGGGAGCTGTTTTTT. The full variable domain, in which reference TRBV11-3 and TRBJ2-2 provide the parts outside the CDR3, is EAGVVQSPRYKIIEKKQPVAFWCNPISGHNTLYWYLQNLGQGPELLIRYENEEAVDDSQLPKDRFSAERLKGVDSTLKIQPAELGDSAVYLCASSLNSLRDTGELFFGEGSRLTVL.

The CDR3 is CATSREVAGAPPSYEQYF. The CDR3 bases are TGTGCCACCAGCAGAGAAGTAGCGGGAGCCCCTCCCTCCTACGAGCAGTACTTC. The chain couples TRBV15 to TRBJ2-7; 9 positions agree with TRBD2. This CDR3 contains 18 residues. V gave up 0 bases and J gave up 0 bases; unmatched junction bases: 9. From germline, CDR1 is LNHNV and CDR2 YYDKDF (reference sequence).

The V gene is TRBV6-5, the J gene TRBJ2-5; tentatively, D is TRBD1 (5 bases). CDR3 size: 15 residues. The germline CDR1 and CDR2 sequences are MNHEY and SVGAGI. V was shortened by 0 bases and J by 3 bases, with 11 bases between the two germline ends. CDR3 nucleotide sequence: TGTGCCAGCAGTTACTCCCGACAGAGAAAAGAGACCCAGTACTTC. Translating it yields CASSYSRQRKETQYF.

The rearrangement uses TRBV10-3 and TRBJ1-1; TRBD1 matches 12 bases. The V segment lost 6 bases and the J segment 8 bases; nucleotides outside the gene matches: 1. The CDR3 runs 12 residues. Germline V CDR1 and CDR2: ENHRY, SYGVKD. CDR3 coding DNA: TGTGCCATCAGGGGGACAGGGGGCGAAGCTTTCTTT. Amino acids: CAIRGTGGEAFF.

The genes are TRBV5-1 and TRBJ2-2; the D gene is possibly TRBD1 (5 bases). V lost 4 bases and J lost 0, with 13 bases in between. The CDR3 has 16 amino acids. Germline CDR1 and CDR2: SGHRS and YFSETQ. CDR3 region: CASSPQRQSNTGELFF. For the CDR3, the DNA is TGCGCCAGCAGCCCCCAAAGACAGTCGAACACCGGGGAGCTGTTTTTT. Together with reference TRBV5-1 and TRBJ2-2, the CDR3 gives the full variable domain: KAGVTQTPRYLIKTRGQQVTLSCSPISGHRSVSWYQQTPGQGLQFLFEYFSETQRNKGNFPGRFSGRQFSNSRSEMNVSTLELGDSALYLCASSPQRQSNTGELFFGEGSRLTVL.

The chain employs TRBV6-5 and TRBJ2-7; TRBD1 is a possible D gene (6 bases). The V gene lost 5 bases and the J gene lost 13 bases, with 15 bases spanning the gap. The CDR3 spans 11 residues. CDR1 MNHEY and CDR2 SVGAGI come from the germline V gene. CDR3 bases: TGTGCCAGCAGTGAACAGGGTAGGACTTACTTC. This codes for CASSEQGRTYF.

The chain recombines TRBV19 with TRBJ2-3; 8 bases are a match to TRBD1. CDR3 length: 15 amino acids. V was pared by 3 bases and J by 10 bases, with 12 bases of the junction left unmatched. Germline values: CDR1 LNHDA, CDR2 SQIVND (reference sequence). The CDR3 region has the DNA TGTGCCAGTAGTATGAGGCAGGGGGCGTCACTCTCGCAGTATTTT. This gives the protein CASSMRQGASLSQYF.

The chain links TRBV5-1 to TRBJ2-5, with 8 bases aligning to TRBD2. In germline, CDR1 is SGHRS, CDR2 YFSETQ. The CDR3 is made up of 16 amino acids. V lost 5 bases to trimming and J lost 2 bases; unmatched junction nucleotides: 11. CDR3 coding DNA: TGCGCCAGCAGAGTCTCCATGCGGGAGGAACAAGAGACCCAGTACTTC. Amino acids: CASRVSMREEQETQYF.

In this sample, this clone turned up once. The chain uses TRBV7-9 and TRBJ1-2, with no clear D. Germline V gene sequence: CDR1 SEHNR, CDR2 FQNEAQ (reference sequence). V lost 5 bases, J lost 0 bases, and 13 bases lay in between. CDR3 length: 15 residues. The CDR3 loop is CASSPAVGANYGYTF. The DNA for the CDR3 is TGTGCCAGCAGCCCAGCGGTTGGGGCTAACTATGGCTACACCTTC. The complete variable domain, with remaining parts taken from reference TRBV7-9 and TRBJ1-2, reads DTGVSQNPRHKITKRGQNVTFRCDPISEHNRLYWYRQTLGQGPEFLTYFQNEAQLEKSRLLSDRFSAERPKGSFSTLEIQRTEQGDSAMYLCASSPAVGANYGYTFGSGTRLTVV.

The chain joins TRBV6-1 to TRBJ2-1; TRBD2 matches at 8 bases. This CDR3 spans 14 amino acids. The J segment lost 7 bases and the V segment lost 10 bases, leaving 12 bases of the junction unmatched. Germline V gene sequence: CDR1 MNHNS, CDR2 SASEGT. DNA for the CDR3: TGTGCCACCGAAGCGAGCGGGAGTGTGAATGAGCAGTTCTTC. Protein sequence: CATEASGSVNEQFF.

This chain connects TRBV5-6 to TRBJ1-5; perhaps TRBD1 as D (6 bases). The CDR3 runs 16 residues. Germline V gives CDR1 SGHDT, CDR2 YYEEEE. Between the trimmed V and J ends, which lost 0 bases and 1 base, there was a span of 11 bases. CDR3 in amino acids: CASSLAGGRSNQPQHF. CDR3 DNA sequence: TGTGCCAGCAGCTTGGCGGGGGGCAGGAGCAATCAGCCCCAGCATTTT.

The chain carries TRBV20-1 and TRBJ1-5; D is unclear. V was pared by 4 bases and J by 1 base, with 2 bases between. Germline CDR1 reads DFQATT; CDR2 reads SNEGSKA (reference sequence). This CDR3 has 11 residues. In DNA, the CDR3 is TGCAGTGCTACAAGCAATCAGCCCCAGCATTTT. This translates into CSATSNQPQHF.

This rearrangement joins TRBV15 to TRBJ2-5; 10 bases fit TRBD2. V gave up 5 bases and J gave up 5 bases; unmatched junction bases: 5. Germline-derived CDR1 and CDR2 are LNHNV and YYDKDF (reference sequence). This CDR3 is 14 amino acids long. In DNA form, the CDR3 reads TGTGCCACCAGCCCTAGCGGGAGTGAGGAGACCCAGTACTTC. Translation: CATSPSGSEETQYF.

On this clone: A junction end diverges from the germline sequence, so it may reflect a read error. The V and J genes are TRBV19 and TRBJ1-5, with 8 positions matching TRBD1. Germline V lookup: CDR1 LNHDA, CDR2 SQIVND (reference sequence). The CDR3 is 14 residues long. CDR3 DNA sequence: TGTGCCAGTAGTGGTTCAGGGGGCAAGCAGCCCCAGCATTTT. Translating gives CASSGSGGKQPQHF.

This clone has a handful of counts. V gene TRBV2 combines with J gene TRBJ1-3, with D possibly matching TRBD1 (6 bases). The V and J ends lost 8 bases and 6 bases respectively, with 11 bases between them. CDR1 is SNHLY, CDR2 FYNNEI, per germline. CDR3 length: 12 residues. The CDR3 protein is CASHGQTNTIYF. CDR3 nucleotides: TGTGCCAGCCATGGACAGACAAACACCATATATTTT. The complete variable domain, with remaining parts taken from reference TRBV2 and TRBJ1-3, reads EPEVTQTPSHQVTQMGQEVILRCVPISNHLYFYWYRQILGQKVEFLVSFYNNEISEKSEIFDDQFSVERPDGSNFTLKIRSTKLEDSAMYFCASHGQTNTIYFGEGSWLTVV.

This rearrangement joins TRBV19 to TRBJ1-1, with D perhaps TRBD1 (5 bases). This CDR3 has 16 residues. CDR1 and CDR2 from the germline V gene are LNHDA and SQIVND (reference sequence). Trimming removed 7 bases at V and 0 bases at J, with 18 bases between. The CDR3 DNA reads as TGTGCCAGTACAAGGGGCGCAGCCATCATGAACACTGAAGCTTTCTTT. It yields the protein CASTRGAAIMNTEAFF. The variable domain in full, with the rest retrieved from reference TRBV19 and TRBJ1-1, is DGGITQSPKYLFRKEGQNVTLSCEQNLNHDAMYWYRQDPGQGLRLIYYSQIVNDFQKGDIAEGYSVSREKKESFPLTVTSAQKNPTAFYLCASTRGAAIMNTEAFFGQGTRLTVV.

The chain joins TRBV27 to TRBJ1-4; 7 positions agree with TRBD1. Trimming took 7 bases from V and 0 from J; bases not matched to a gene: 8. This CDR3 is built from 16 residues. Germline V lookup: CDR1 MNHEY, CDR2 SMNVEV (reference sequence). CDR3 in DNA: TGTGCCAGCACCAGGACAGGTGGCACAACTAATGAAAAACTGTTTTTT. Translation: CASTRTGGTTNEKLFF. Full variable domain (outside the CDR3, taken from reference TRBV27 and TRBJ1-4): EAQVTQNPRYLITVTGKKLTVTCSQNMNHEYMSWYRQDPGLGLRQIYYSMNVEVTDKGDVPEGYKVSRKEKRNFPLILESPSPNQTSLYFCASTRTGGTTNEKLFFGSGTQLSVL.

This rearrangement joins TRBV18 to TRBJ2-5, with D perhaps matching TRBD2 (7 bases). The J call may be wrong; the DNA end is better matched by TRBJ2-7. From germline, CDR1 is KGHSH and CDR2 LQKENI. The CDR3 runs to 15 residues. The DNA of the CDR3 is TGTGCCAGCTCACCATCGGGGGGCGATGCCTACGAGCAGTACTTC. Translated: CASSPSGGDAYEQYF.

The V call is TRBV19, the J call TRBJ2-3; D uncertain. Trimming pared 5 bases from V and 0 bases from J, leaving 15 bases between. The germline gives CDR1 LNHDA, CDR2 SQIVND (reference sequence). The CDR3 covers 16 residues. CDR3 protein: CASSQNGALSTDTQYF. The DNA for the CDR3 is TGTGCCAGTAGTCAGAATGGAGCACTTAGCACAGATACGCAGTATTTT.

The CDR3 DNA reads TGTGCCAGTAAAAGCAGACTGGCTAGCAATCAGCCCCAGCATTTT. Its protein product is CASKSRLASNQPQHF. V is TRBV19 and J is TRBJ1-5; no reliable D call. Per germline, CDR1 LNHDA and CDR2 SQIVND (reference sequence). V was trimmed by 7 bases and J by 0 bases, leaving 13 bases between them. CDR3 length equals 15 residues.

The CDR3 sequence is CASSIRDRGPYEQYF. DNA for the CDR3: TGTGCCAGCAGTATCCGGGACAGGGGCCCATACGAGCAGTACTTC. This chain connects TRBV27 to TRBJ2-7, with 10 bases matching TRBD1. The CDR3 spans 15 residues. Germline V gene lookup returns CDR1 MNHEY and CDR2 SMNVEV (reference sequence). The junction had 8 bases not matched to a gene; V was cut back by 5 bases and J by 4 bases.

This clone was detected only once. DNA of the CDR3: TGTGCCAGCAGCCCGACGGACAGGGTGACAAACGAAAAACTGTTTTTT. Translated, it gives CASSPTDRVTNEKLFF. V and J are TRBV9 and TRBJ1-4, with 8 bases identical to TRBD1. CDR1 is SGDLS, CDR2 YYNGEE, per germline. The CDR3 covers 16 residues. J gave up 8 bases and V 4 bases, and 13 bases lay outside the gene matches.

The genes are TRBV7-2 and TRBJ2-7; maybe TRBD1 (6 bases). Germline CDR1 and CDR2: SGHTA and FQGNSA. V was trimmed by 2 bases and J by 0 bases, leaving 8 bases between them. This CDR3 comprises 14 residues. CDR3 amino acids: CASSLQGNSYEQYF. DNA for the CDR3: TGTGCCAGCAGCTTACAGGGGAACTCCTACGAGCAGTACTTC.

The gene calls are TRBV6-1 and TRBJ2-5; D unclear. This CDR3 contains 13 residues. Trimming pared 3 bases from V and 5 bases from J, leaving 10 bases between. The germline CDR1 and CDR2 sequences are MNHNS and SASEGT. Here the CDR3 DNA reads TGTGCCAGCAGTGAGAGGCTCCGGGAGACCCAGTACTTC. Translated: CASSERLRETQYF.